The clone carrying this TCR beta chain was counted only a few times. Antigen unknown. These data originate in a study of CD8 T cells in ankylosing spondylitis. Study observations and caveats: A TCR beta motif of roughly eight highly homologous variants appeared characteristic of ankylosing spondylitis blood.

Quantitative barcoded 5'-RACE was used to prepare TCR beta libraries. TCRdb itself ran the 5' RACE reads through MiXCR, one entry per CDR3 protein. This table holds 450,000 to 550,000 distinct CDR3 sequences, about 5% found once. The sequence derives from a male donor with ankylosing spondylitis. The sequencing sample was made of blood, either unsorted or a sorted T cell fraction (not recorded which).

As DNA, the CDR3 is TGCGCCAGCAGTGTCCAGGGACAGGGGCTCCAAGAGACCCAGTACTTC. It encodes CASSVQGQGLQETQYF. The chain is built from TRBV10-1 and TRBJ2-5; 10 bases line up with TRBD1. There are 16 residues in the CDR3. Germline assignment: CDR1 WNHNN and CDR2 SYGVQD (reference sequence). V was pared by 4 bases and J by 1 base, with 6 bases of the junction left unmatched.